Below, 4 T cell receptor beta chains from the same sample are listed, as sequenced in a study of shared clonotypes between healthy human individuals. Generated by immunoSEQ multiplex PCR, the TCRdb table keeps only in-frame clones and is missing some. The table shows about 960,000 clones, with less than 85% occurring only once. Source material: memory CD4+ T cells sorted from blood. Described subset: CD45RA-negative fraction. Receptors originate from a man between 18 and 29 years old in good health.

The rearrangement uses TRBV7-9 and TRBJ2-5, with D possibly being TRBD1 or TRBD2 (5 bases each). Germline V lookup: CDR1 SEHNR, CDR2 FQNEAQ (reference sequence). V was pared by 7 bases and J by 4 bases, with 19 bases between. The CDR3 runs 15 residues. The DNA for the CDR3 is TGTGCCAGCAACTGGGGACGAGCCGTGGGAGAGACCCAGTACTTC. Protein sequence: CASNWGRAVGETQYF.

This sequence joins TRBV6-1 and TRBJ2-4, with D possibly TRBD2 on 5 matching bases. The CDR3 has 14 amino acids. In germline, CDR1 is MNHNS, CDR2 SASEGT. The germline V and J ends were trimmed by 2 bases and 6 bases, with 11 bases remaining between them. CDR3 loop: CASSEPARGNIQYF. DNA of the CDR3: TGTGCCAGCAGTGAACCTGCCCGGGGAAACATTCAGTACTTC.

About this clone itself: The same CDR3 is also encoded by other DNA sequences in this sample. The V call is TRBV30, the J call TRBJ1-2, with D possibly TRBD1 on 5 matching bases. V was trimmed by 1 base and J by 1 base, leaving 7 bases between them. This CDR3 is built from 13 residues. Germline loops: CDR1 GTSNPN, CDR2 SVGIG (reference sequence). Here the CDR3 DNA reads TGTGCCTGGAGTGGGGGCAGTAACTATGGCTACACCTTC. This translates into CAWSGGSNYGYTF.

The chain combines TRBV28 with TRBJ1-1; D is unresolved. Per germline, CDR1 MDHEN and CDR2 SYDVKM. The CDR3 is 16 amino acids. The germline V and J ends were trimmed by 3 bases and 0 bases, with 14 bases remaining between them. DNA for the CDR3: TGTGCCAGCAGTTTGGGTCAGGCCCACATGAACACTGAAGCTTTCTTT. It translates to CASSLGQAHMNTEAFF.